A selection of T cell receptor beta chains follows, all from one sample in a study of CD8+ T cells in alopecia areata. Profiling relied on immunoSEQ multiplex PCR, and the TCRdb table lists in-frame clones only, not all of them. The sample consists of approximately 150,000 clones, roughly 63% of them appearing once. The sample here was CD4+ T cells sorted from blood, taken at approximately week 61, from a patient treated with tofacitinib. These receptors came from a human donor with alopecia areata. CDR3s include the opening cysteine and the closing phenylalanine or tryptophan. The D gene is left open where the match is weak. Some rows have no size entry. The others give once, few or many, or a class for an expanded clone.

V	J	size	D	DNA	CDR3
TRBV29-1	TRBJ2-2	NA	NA	TGCAGCGTTGAAGAAGGGACAACTACCGGGGAGCTGTTTTTT	CSVEEGTTTGELFF
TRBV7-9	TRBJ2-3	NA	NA	TGTGCCAGCAGCTCGGAACATACGCAGTATTTT	CASSSEHTQYF
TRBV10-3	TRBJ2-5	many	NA	TGTGCCATCAGTGAGGGACAGCTCCAAAAGACCCAGTACTTC	CAISEGQLQKTQYF
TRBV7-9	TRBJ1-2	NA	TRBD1	TGTGCCAGCAGCTTAGCAGGAACAGGGGGGAATGGCTACACCTTC	CASSLAGTGGNGYTF
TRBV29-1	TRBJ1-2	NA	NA	TGCAGCGTTACCCAAAGCTTTGGGGCTTCGAGTGGCTACACCTTC	CSVTQSFGASSGYTF
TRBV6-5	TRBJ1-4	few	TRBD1	TGTGCCAGCAGTTACCGAACAGGGGAACTGTTTTTT	CASSYRTGELFF
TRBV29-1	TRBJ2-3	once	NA	TGCAGCGTTGACCGGGACTCCCGCCGAACAGATACGCAGTATTTT	CSVDRDSRRTDTQYF
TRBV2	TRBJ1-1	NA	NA	TGTGCCAGCAGTGAGAGGAAGGGGGCTGAAGCTTTCTTT	CASSERKGAEAFF
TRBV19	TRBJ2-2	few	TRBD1	TGTGCCAGGGGACAGGCGAACACCGGGGAGCTGTTTTTT	CARGQANTGELFF
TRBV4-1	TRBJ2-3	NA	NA	TGCGCCAGCAGCCAAGATCGGACGGATACGCAGTATTTT	CASSQDRTDTQYF
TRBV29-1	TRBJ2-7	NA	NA	TGCAGCGTTGAAGGAACAGGGAGTAGGCACGAGCAGTACTTC	CSVEGTGSRHEQYF